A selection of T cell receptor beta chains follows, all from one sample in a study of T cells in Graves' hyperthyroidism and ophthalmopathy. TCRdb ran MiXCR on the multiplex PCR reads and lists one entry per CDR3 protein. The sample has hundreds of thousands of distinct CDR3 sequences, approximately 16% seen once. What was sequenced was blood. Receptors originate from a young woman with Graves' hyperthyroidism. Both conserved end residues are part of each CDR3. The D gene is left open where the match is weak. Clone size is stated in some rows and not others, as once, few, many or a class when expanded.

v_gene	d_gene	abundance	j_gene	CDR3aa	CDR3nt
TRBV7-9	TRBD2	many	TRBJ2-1	CASSLRPSSGPYNEQFF	TGTGCCAGCAGCTTAAGGCCCTCTAGCGGACCTTACAATGAGCAGTTCTTC
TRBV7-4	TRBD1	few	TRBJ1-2	CASSLAPGTGFYGYTF	TGTGCCAGCAGCTTAGCGCCCGGGACAGGATTCTATGGCTACACCTTC
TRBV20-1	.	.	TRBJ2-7	CSARDLAISYEQYF	TGCAGTGCTAGAGATCTGGCGATCTCCTACGAGCAGTACTTC
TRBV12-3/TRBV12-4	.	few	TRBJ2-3	CASTPGSDTQYF	TGTGCCAGCACCCCAGGGTCAGATACGCAGTATTTT
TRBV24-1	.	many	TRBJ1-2	CATSKAGADYGYTF	TGTGCCACCAGCAAGGCCGGGGCAGACTATGGCTACACCTTC
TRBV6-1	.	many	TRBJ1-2	CASSKDRNYGYTF	TGTGCCAGCAGTAAGGACAGAAACTATGGCTACACCTTC
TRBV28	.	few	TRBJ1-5	CASSLFRHDSNQPQHF	TGTGCCAGCAGTTTATTCAGACATGATAGCAATCAGCCCCAGCATTTT
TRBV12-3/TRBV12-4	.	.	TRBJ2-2	CASSKRPTGELFF	TGTGCCAGCAGTAAGAGGCCCACCGGGGAGCTGTTTTTT
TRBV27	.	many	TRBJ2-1	CASGMRGPLSNNEQFF	TGTGCCAGCGGAATGCGGGGCCCCCTGAGTAACAATGAGCAGTTCTTC
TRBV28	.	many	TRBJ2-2	CASSYGRLGELFF	TGTGCCAGCAGCTACGGACGGCTCGGGGAGCTGTTTTTT
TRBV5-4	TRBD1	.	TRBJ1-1	CASSLGTGEVEAFF	TGTGCCAGCAGCTTGGGGACAGGGGAGGTCGAAGCTTTCTTT
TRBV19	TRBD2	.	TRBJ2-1	CASTPGPSGNEQFF	TGTGCCAGTACCCCTGGGCCTAGCGGCAATGAGCAGTTCTTC
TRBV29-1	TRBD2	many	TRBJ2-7	CSVELASGRTYEQYF	TGCAGCGTTGAGTTGGCTAGCGGGAGAACCTACGAGCAGTACTTC
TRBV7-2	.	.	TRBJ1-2	CASSLVTGTYPNYGYTF	TGTGCCAGCAGCTTAGTGACAGGAACCTACCCTAACTATGGCTACACCTTC
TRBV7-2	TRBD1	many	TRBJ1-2	CASSSRTGGAYNGYTF	TGTGCCAGCAGCTCGAGGACAGGGGGCGCTTATAATGGCTACACCTTC
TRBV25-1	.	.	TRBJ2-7	CASTVPGTDSSYEQYF	TGTGCCAGCACTGTTCCCGGGACCGACAGCTCCTACGAGCAGTACTTC
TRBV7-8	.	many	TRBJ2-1	CASSLAENEQFF	TGTGCCAGCAGCTTAGCGGAGAATGAGCAGTTCTTC
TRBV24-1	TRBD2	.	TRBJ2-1	CATSGLAGWEQFF	TGTGCCACCAGCGGACTAGCGGGATGGGAGCAGTTCTTC
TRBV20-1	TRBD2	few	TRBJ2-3	CSAPIGTSGGQTDTQYF	TGCAGTGCGCCCATCGGGACTAGCGGGGGCCAAACAGATACGCAGTATTTT
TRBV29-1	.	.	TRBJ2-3	CSALESTDTQYF	TGCAGCGCTCTTGAGAGCACAGATACGCAGTATTTT
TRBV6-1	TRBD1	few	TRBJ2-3	CASSFGQGKADTQYF	TGTGCCAGCAGCTTCGGACAGGGGAAGGCAGATACGCAGTATTTT
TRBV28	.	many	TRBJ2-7	CASSNRGTNSYEQYF	TGTGCCAGCAGCAACCGGGGCACTAACTCCTACGAGCAGTACTTC
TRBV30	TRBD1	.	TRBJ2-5	CAWSDRQGAETQYF	TGTGCCTGGAGCGACAGACAGGGGGCAGAGACCCAGTACTTC
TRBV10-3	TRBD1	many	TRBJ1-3	CAISESGTGRSGNTIYF	TGTGCCATCAGTGAGAGTGGGACAGGGCGCTCTGGAAACACCATATATTTT
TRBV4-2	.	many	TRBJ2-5	CASSRRQSRQETQYF	TGTGCCAGCAGCAGAAGACAGTCTAGACAAGAGACCCAGTACTTC
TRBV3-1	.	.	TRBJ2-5	CASSQGEETQETQYF	TGTGCCAGCAGCCAAGGGGAGGAGACACAAGAGACCCAGTACTTC
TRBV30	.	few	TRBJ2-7	CAWSRESYEQYF	TGTGCCTGGAGCAGGGAATCGTACGAGCAGTACTTC
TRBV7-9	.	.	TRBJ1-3	CASSSLVGNTIYF	TGTGCCAGCAGTTCATTGGTCGGAAACACCATATATTTT
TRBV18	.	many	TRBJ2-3	CASSPHRTDTQYF	TGTGCCAGCTCACCACACAGGACAGATACGCAGTATTTT
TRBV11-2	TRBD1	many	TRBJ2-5	CASSSSRDSQETQYF	TGTGCCAGCAGCTCCTCGAGGGACAGCCAAGAGACCCAGTACTTC
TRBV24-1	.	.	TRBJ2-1	CATSLSGYNEQFF	TGTGCCACCAGCCTTAGCGGTTACAATGAGCAGTTCTTC
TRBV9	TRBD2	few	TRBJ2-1	CASSSRTSGGADEQFF	TGTGCCAGCAGCTCCCGGACTAGCGGGGGGGCGGATGAGCAGTTCTTC
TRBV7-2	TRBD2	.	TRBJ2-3	CASSLDGGGITDTQYF	TGTGCCAGCAGCTTAGATGGCGGGGGGATCACAGATACGCAGTATTTT
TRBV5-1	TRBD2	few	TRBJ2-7	CASSATSASYEQYF	TGCGCCAGCAGCGCCACTAGCGCCTCCTACGAGCAGTACTTC
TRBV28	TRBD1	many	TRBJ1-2	CASFVGGNYGYTF	TGTGCCAGCTTCGTAGGGGGCAACTATGGCTACACCTTC
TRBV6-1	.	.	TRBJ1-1	CASSQGEDTEAFF	TGTGCCAGCAGTCAGGGAGAGGACACTGAAGCTTTCTTT
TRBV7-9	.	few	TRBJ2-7	CASSLYGQCEQYF	TGTGCCAGCAGCTTATACGGTCAGTGCGAGCAGTACTTC
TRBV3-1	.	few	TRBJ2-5	CASSPSGVAVETQYF	TGTGCCAGCAGCCCCTCCGGGGTAGCGGTGGAGACCCAGTACTTC
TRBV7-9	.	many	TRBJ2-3	CASSLVPAHPTDTQYF	TGTGCCAGCAGCTTGGTCCCTGCGCACCCCACAGATACGCAGTATTTT
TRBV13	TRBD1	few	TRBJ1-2	CASSFQNPTGGMRGYGYTF	TGTGCCAGCAGCTTTCAGAATCCGACAGGGGGCATGCGGGGCTATGGCTACACCTTC
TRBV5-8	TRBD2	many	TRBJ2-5	CASRLTSAQETQYF	TGTGCCAGCAGACTGACTAGCGCGCAAGAGACCCAGTACTTC
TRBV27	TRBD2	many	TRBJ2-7	CASRASGSHEQYF	TGTGCCAGCAGGGCTAGCGGGAGCCACGAGCAGTACTTC
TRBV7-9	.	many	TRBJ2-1	CASSTDTAGGPRGSSYNEQFF	TGTGCCAGCAGCACCGACACTGCCGGGGGGCCTAGGGGGAGCTCCTACAATGAGCAGTTCTTC
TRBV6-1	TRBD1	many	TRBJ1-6	CASSLTTVLNNPGTANSPLHF	TGTGCCAGCAGTCTCACAACCGTGTTAAATAATCCCGGGACAGCTAATTCACCCCTCCACTTT
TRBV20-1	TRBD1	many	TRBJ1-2	CSAPGTGGEDGYTF	TGCAGTGCTCCCGGGACAGGGGGCGAAGATGGCTACACCTTC
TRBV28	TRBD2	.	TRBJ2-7	CASSHRPGLAGAGSYEQYF	TGTGCCAGCAGCCATCGGCCGGGACTAGCGGGAGCTGGGTCCTACGAGCAGTACTTC
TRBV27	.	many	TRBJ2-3	CASSPKGWSTDTQYF	TGTGCCAGCAGCCCTAAGGGGTGGAGCACAGATACGCAGTATTTT
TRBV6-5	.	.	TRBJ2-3	CASSSVFTDTQYF	TGTGCCAGCAGTTCCGTTTTTACAGATACGCAGTATTTT
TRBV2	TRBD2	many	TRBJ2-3	CASSETSGGSTDTQYF	TGTGCCAGCAGTGAGACTAGCGGAGGAAGCACAGATACGCAGTATTTT
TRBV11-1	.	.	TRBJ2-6	CASSPKGPLGANVLTF	TGTGCCAGCAGCCCTAAAGGACCTTTGGGGGCCAACGTCCTGACTTTC
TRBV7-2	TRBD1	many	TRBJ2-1	CASSSGTGSYNEQFF	TGTGCCAGCAGCTCCGGGACAGGATCTTACAATGAGCAGTTCTTC
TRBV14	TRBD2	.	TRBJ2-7	CASSQEWGLARSYEQYF	TGTGCCAGCAGCCAAGAATGGGGACTAGCGCGTAGCTACGAGCAGTACTTC
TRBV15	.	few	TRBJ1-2	CATSRKYEDNYGYTF	TGTGCCACCAGCAGAAAGTATGAGGATAACTATGGCTACACCTTC
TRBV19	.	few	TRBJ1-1	CATTIGTINTEAFF	TGTGCCACAACGATAGGGACTATTAACACTGAAGCTTTCTTT
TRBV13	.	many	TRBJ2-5	CASSSMGLEETQYF	TGTGCCAGCAGCTCGATGGGCCTGGAAGAGACCCAGTACTTC